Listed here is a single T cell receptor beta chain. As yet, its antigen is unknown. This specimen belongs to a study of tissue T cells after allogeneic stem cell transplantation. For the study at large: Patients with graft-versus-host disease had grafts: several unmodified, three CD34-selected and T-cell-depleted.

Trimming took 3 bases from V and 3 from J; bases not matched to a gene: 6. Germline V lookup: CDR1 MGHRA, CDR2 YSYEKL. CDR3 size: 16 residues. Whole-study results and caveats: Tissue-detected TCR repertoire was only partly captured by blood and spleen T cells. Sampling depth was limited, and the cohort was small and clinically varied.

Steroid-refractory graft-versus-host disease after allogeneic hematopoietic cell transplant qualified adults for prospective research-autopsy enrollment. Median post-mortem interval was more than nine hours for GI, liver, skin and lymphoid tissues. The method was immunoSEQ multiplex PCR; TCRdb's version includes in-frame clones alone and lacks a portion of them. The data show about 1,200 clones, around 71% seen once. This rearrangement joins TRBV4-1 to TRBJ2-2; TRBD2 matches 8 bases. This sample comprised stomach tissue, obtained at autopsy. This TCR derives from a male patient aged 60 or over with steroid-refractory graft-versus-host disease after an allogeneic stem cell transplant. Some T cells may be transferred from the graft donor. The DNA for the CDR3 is TGCGCCAGCAGCCAGGGCGGGGGGCCTTACACCGGGGAGCTGTTTTTT. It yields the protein CASSQGGGPYTGELFF.